This is a list of T cell receptor beta chains from one sample in a study of blood T cells in healthy people across ages. TCRdb analysed the 5' RACE reads with MiXCR anew, one entry per CDR3 protein. Found here are more than 650,000 distinct CDR3 sequences, approximately 24% of them singletons; the top ten hold 3%. In addition, the sample was reused for a study of T cells of mothers and their children.

Sequenced sample: blood. These receptors were collected from a boy between 10 and 17 years old in good health. Both conserved end residues are part of each CDR3. D genes are given only for firm matches. Not all rows give a size; the values are once, few, many and, for expanded clones, a class.

>few|TRBV6-5|.|TRBJ2-7
TGTGCCAGCAGTTACTCCGGGACGGTATCCTACGAGCAGTACTTC
CASSYSGTVSYEQYF
>.|TRBV28|TRBD1|TRBJ2-3
TGTGCCAGCATAGACAGGGGTAGAGATACGCAGTATTTT
CASIDRGRDTQYF
>.|TRBV30|.|TRBJ2-5
TGTGCCTGGAGTGCCAGGACAGTGGAAGAGACCCAGTACTTC
CAWSARTVEETQYF
>few|TRBV10-3|.|TRBJ2-7
TGTGCCATCGGTCCAGGTGCCTACGAGCAGTACTTC
CAIGPGAYEQYF
>few|TRBV3-1|.|TRBJ1-3
TGTGCCAGCAGCCAACCCTGGGCAGGCAGAAACACCATATATTTT
CASSQPWAGRNTIYF
>few|TRBV2|.|TRBJ2-5
TGTGCCAGCCCCGGGACGGGGGCTCAAGAGACCCAGTACTTC
CASPGTGAQETQYF
>.|TRBV10-3|TRBD1|TRBJ2-5
TGTGCCATCAGTGATCCCGACAGGGGTCCGCAAGAGACCCAGTACTTC
CAISDPDRGPQETQYF
>few|TRBV5-1|.|TRBJ1-6
TGCGCCAGCAGCTTGGCCGGGGGTGGATCACCCCTCCACTTT
CASSLAGGGSPLHF
>few|TRBV15|.|TRBJ2-5
TGTGCCACCAGCAGAGATCCCCCCCTTGTCGAGACCCAGTACTTC
CATSRDPPLVETQYF
>few|TRBV5-1|.|TRBJ2-7
TGCGCCAGCAGCTGGAGCACCAAGACAGAACCCTACGAGCAGTACTTC
CASSWSTKTEPYEQYF
>.|TRBV20-1|.|TRBJ2-7
TGCAGTGCCGCGGGGTCCTCCTACGAGCAGTACTTC
CSAAGSSYEQYF
>.|TRBV27|.|TRBJ1-1
TGTGCCAGCAGTTTCGGCTTTGAAGCTTTCTTT
CASSFGFEAFF
>.|TRBV7-3|TRBD2|TRBJ2-2
TGTGCCAGCAGCTTAAATCCAGCGGGGGCCTTCACCGGGGAGCTGTTTTTT
CASSLNPAGAFTGELFF
>.|TRBV7-9|.|TRBJ2-1
TGTGCCAGCAGCTCACTAGATAGGACCGAGGATGAGCAGTTCTTC
CASSSLDRTEDEQFF
>.|TRBV24-1|.|TRBJ2-3
TGTGCCACCAGTGAGAGGGCTTGGAGCACAGATACGCAGTATTTT
CATSERAWSTDTQYF
>.|TRBV12-3/TRBV12-4|TRBD1|TRBJ2-7
TGTGCCAGCAGTTTTGGAACAGGGGGTACCTACGAGCAGTACTTC
CASSFGTGGTYEQYF
>few|TRBV5-1|.|TRBJ2-7
TGCGCCAGCAGCTTCCAGGGGGGAGAGTACGAGCAGTACTTC
CASSFQGGEYEQYF
>.|TRBV5-1|.|TRBJ1-2
TGCGCCAGCAGCTTTGGATTATACAGGGACGGCTACACCTTC
CASSFGLYRDGYTF
>.|TRBV20-1|.|TRBJ1-1
TGCAGTGCGGGGGCCGGCGGATCGAACACTGAAGCTTTCTTT
CSAGAGGSNTEAFF
>many|TRBV29-1|TRBD2|TRBJ2-3
TGCAGCGTCGTAGCGGGATCCACAGATACGCAGTATTTT
CSVVAGSTDTQYF
>once|TRBV6-6|.|TRBJ2-5
TGTGCCAGCAGTTACATTGGGGGAGAGACCCAGTACTTC
CASSYIGGETQYF
>few|TRBV5-1|TRBD2|TRBJ2-5
TGCGCCAGCAGCTTGGCCTCAGGGACTAGCGGCGTCCGGACCCAGTACTTC
CASSLASGTSGVRTQYF
>many|TRBV7-9|.|TRBJ2-5
TGTGCCAGCAGCTTCTCCCTAGGGCAAGAGACCCAGTACTTC
CASSFSLGQETQYF
>.|TRBV20-1|.|TRBJ2-7
TGCAGTGCTTGTTCGGGACTCTTCTACGAGCAGTACTTC
CSACSGLFYEQYF
>few|TRBV10-3|TRBD1|TRBJ1-1
TGTGCCATCAGTGAGGACAGGGCCCGCTACATGAACACTGAAGCTTTCTTT
CAISEDRARYMNTEAFF
>few|TRBV2|.|TRBJ1-5
TGTGCCAGCAGTGAAAGTGGGGTCCAGCCCCAGCATTTT
CASSESGVQPQHF
>.|TRBV5-1|TRBD1|TRBJ1-4
TGCGCCAGCAGCCAGAAGACAGGGGAGGATGAAAAACTGTTTTTT
CASSQKTGEDEKLFF
>.|TRBV29-1|TRBD2|TRBJ2-1
TGCAGCGTCCGCCACCGACTAGCGGGGGACCACAATGAGCAGTTCTTC
CSVRHRLAGDHNEQFF
>.|TRBV5-1|.|TRBJ1-1
TGCGCCAGTAGCTTAGGGACAAGACTCCCAGAAGCTTTCTTT
CASSLGTRLPEAFF
>.|TRBV4-2|.|TRBJ2-1
TGTGCCGGCAGCCAGGACGATTTGTCGAGGGGCGAGCGCAATGAGCAGTTCTTC
CAGSQDDLSRGERNEQFF
>few|TRBV5-6|.|TRBJ1-6
TGTGCCAGCAGCTTGTCCAGGGAAACCCTCCACTTT
CASSLSRETLHF
>few|TRBV5-1|TRBD1|TRBJ1-1
TGCGCCAGCAGCTTGGGGGCAGGGGGCGGTGGCACTGAAGCTTTCTTT
CASSLGAGGGGTEAFF
>few|TRBV7-9|TRBD2|TRBJ2-7
TGTGCCAGCAGCGCCACAGGGATTGGCCTAGCGGGGGCCGTGTACGAGCAGTACTTC
CASSATGIGLAGAVYEQYF
>.|TRBV7-9|TRBD1|TRBJ2-7
TGTGCCAGCAGCGAGGGACAGGGCGGGTACGAGCAGTACTTC
CASSEGQGGYEQYF